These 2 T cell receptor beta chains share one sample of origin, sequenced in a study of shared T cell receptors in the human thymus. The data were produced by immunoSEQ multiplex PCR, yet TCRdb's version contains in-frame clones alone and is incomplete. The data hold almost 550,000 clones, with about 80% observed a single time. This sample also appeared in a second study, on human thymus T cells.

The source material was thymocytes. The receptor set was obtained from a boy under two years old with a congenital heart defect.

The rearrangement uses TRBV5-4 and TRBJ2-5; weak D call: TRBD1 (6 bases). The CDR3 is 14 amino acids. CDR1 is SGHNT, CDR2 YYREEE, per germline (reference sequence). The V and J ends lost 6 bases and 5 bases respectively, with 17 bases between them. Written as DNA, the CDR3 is TGTGCCAGCACCAACAGGGACGGGGAGGAGACCCAGTACTTC. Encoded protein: CASTNRDGEETQYF.

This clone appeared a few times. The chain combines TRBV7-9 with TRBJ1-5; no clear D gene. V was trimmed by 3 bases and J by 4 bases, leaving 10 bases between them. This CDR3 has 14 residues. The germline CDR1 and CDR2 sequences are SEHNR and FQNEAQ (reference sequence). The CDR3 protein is CASSLAAGNQPQHF. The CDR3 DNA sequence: TGTGCCAGCAGCTTGGCGGCCGGTAATCAGCCCCAGCATTTT.